What follows is one T cell receptor (beta chain) and its context. Germline CDR1 and CDR2: DFQATT and SNEGSKA (reference sequence). The CDR3 extends over 8 amino acids. This specimen belongs to a study of blood T cell repertoires in COVID-19. Study-wide context: There were acute and convalescent COVID-19 samples, and they came from the United States, Italy and Spain.

The authors' processing: Reference gene primer amplification yielded estimated nucleated cell counts. Sequenced by immunoSEQ multiplex PCR; TCRdb stores in-frame clones only, minus some. Clone size and V and J calls were adopted from that table, with D and trimming inferred from the DNA. The table records approximately 200,000 clones, about 81% of them present only once. The chain has TRBV20-1 and TRBJ1-1, with a tentative D call TRBD1 (5 bases). Material: peripheral blood. The sequence was obtained from a woman aged 80 or older with COVID-19, enrolled during active disease. This CDR3 reads CSPGGAFF. DNA for the CDR3: TGCAGCCCGGGGGGAGCTTTCTTT.